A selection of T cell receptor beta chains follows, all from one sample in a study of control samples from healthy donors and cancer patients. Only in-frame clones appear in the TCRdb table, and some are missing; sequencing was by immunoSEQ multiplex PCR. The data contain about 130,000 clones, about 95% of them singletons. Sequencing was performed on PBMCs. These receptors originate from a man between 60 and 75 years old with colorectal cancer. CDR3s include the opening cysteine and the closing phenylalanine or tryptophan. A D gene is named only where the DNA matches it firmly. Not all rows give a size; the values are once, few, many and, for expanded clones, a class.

TGTGCCAGCAGCCCCGGGGATAGCAATCAGCCCCAGCATTTT CASSPGDSNQPQHF TRBJ1-5 TRBV7-2 NA NA
TGTGCCAGCAGTTACTCTCTCGCGGATAGCAATCAGCCCCAGCATTTT CASSYSLADSNQPQHF TRBJ1-5 TRBV6-5 NA NA
TGTGCCATCAGTGAGTCTTGGGAGAGCGGCGGCTACACCTTC CAISESWESGGYTF TRBJ1-2 TRBV10-3 NA NA
TGTGCCAGCAGTGAAAACAGGGCAGGGGTACACTATGGCTACACCTTC CASSENRAGVHYGYTF TRBJ1-2 TRBV2 NA NA
TGTGCCAGCAGTTCGGGCGGGGGAGATACGCAGTATTTT CASSSGGGDTQYF TRBJ2-3 TRBV6-2/TRBV6-3 TRBD2 NA
TGTGCCAGCGTGGACAGGCCTTATAGCAATCAGCCCCAGCATTTT CASVDRPYSNQPQHF TRBJ1-5 TRBV19 TRBD1 NA
TGTGCCAGCAGTGAAGACAGGGGGTATCATCAGCCCCAGCATTTT CASSEDRGYHQPQHF TRBJ1-5 TRBV6-1 TRBD1 NA
TGTGCCACCAGCAGAGATCGTACGGGCCCCAGCTCCTACAATGAGCAGTTCTTC CATSRDRTGPSSYNEQFF TRBJ2-1 TRBV15 NA NA
TGTGCCAGCAGCTTTAGTGCGGGGGGCTATGAGACCCAGTACTTC CASSFSAGGYETQYF TRBJ2-5 TRBV7-9 TRBD2 NA
TGCGCCAGCAGCCAACGGACAGGGGGCCGAGAGACCCAGTACTTC CASSQRTGGRETQYF TRBJ2-5 TRBV4-1 TRBD1 few
TGTGCCAGCCGACAGGGCGGGGGTAACTATGGCTACACCTTC CASRQGGGNYGYTF TRBJ1-2 TRBV28 TRBD1 NA
TGCGCCAGCAGGCCCCTAGGGGGGTCCGGGGTCCAAGAGACCCAGTACTTC CASRPLGGSGVQETQYF TRBJ2-5 TRBV5-1 NA NA
TGCGCCAGCAGCTTGCGGACAGGGGAATGGAACACTGAAGCTTTCTTT CASSLRTGEWNTEAFF TRBJ1-1 TRBV5-1 TRBD1 NA
TGCGCCAGCAGCCAAGGGGTGGCCGGACAGGGGGTAGGTTTCGTCTATGGCTACACCTTC CASSQGVAGQGVGFVYGYTF TRBJ1-2 TRBV4-1 TRBD1 NA
TGTGCCTGGAGTGCACAGACCTATGGCTACACCTTC CAWSAQTYGYTF TRBJ1-2 TRBV30 NA NA
TGTGCCAGCAGTTTCGGCTACGAGCAGTACTTC CASSFGYEQYF TRBJ2-7 TRBV12-3/TRBV12-4 NA NA